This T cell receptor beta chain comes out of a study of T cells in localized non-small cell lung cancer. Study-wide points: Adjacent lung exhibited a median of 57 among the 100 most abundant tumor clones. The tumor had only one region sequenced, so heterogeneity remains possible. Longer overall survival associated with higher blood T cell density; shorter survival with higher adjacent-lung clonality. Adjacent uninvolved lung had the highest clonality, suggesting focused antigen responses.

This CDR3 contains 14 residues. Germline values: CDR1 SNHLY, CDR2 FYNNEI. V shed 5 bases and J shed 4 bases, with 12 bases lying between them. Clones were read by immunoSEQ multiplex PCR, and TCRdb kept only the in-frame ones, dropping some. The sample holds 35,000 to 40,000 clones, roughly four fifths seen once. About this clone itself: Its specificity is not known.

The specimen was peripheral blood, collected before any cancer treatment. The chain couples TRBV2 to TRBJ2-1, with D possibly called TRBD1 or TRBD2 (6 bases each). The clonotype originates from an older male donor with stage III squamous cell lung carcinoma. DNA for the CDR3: TGTGCCAGCAGTAGGGGGGACAATTACAATGAGCAGTTCTTC. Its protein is CASSRGDNYNEQFF.